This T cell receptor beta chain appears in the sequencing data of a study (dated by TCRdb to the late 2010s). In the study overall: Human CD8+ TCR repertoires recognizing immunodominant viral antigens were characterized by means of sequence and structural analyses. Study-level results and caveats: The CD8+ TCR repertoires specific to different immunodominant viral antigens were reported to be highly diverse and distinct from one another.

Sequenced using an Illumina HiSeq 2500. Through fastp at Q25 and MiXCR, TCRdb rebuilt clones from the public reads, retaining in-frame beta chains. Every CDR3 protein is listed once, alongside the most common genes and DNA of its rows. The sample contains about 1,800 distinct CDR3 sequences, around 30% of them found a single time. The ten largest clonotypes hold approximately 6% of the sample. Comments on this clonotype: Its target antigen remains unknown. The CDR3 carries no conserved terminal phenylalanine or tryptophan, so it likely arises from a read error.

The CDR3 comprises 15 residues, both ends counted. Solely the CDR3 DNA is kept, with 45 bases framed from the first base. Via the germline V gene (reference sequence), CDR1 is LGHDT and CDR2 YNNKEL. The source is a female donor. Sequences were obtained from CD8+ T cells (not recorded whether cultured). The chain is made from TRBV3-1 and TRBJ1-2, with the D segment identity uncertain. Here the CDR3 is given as CDSSQVSAELYGYTL. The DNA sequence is TGTGACAGCAGCCAAGTTTCGGCAGAGCTCTATGGCTACACCCTC.